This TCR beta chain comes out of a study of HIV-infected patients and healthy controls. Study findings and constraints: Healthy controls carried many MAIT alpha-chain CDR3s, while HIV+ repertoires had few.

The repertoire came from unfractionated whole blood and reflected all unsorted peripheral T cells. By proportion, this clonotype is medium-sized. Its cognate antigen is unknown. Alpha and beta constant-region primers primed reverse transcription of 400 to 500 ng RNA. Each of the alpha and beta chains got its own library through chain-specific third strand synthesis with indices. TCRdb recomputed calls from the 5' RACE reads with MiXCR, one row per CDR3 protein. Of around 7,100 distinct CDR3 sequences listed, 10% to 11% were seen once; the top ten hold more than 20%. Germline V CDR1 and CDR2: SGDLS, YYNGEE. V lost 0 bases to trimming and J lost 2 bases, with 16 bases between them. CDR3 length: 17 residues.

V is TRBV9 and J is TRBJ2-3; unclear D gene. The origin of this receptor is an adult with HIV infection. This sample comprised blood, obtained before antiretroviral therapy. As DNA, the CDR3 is TGTGCCAGCAGCGTAGGAGTGGGCGGCGGCCCCACAGATACGCAGTATTTT. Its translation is CASSVGVGGGPTDTQYF.